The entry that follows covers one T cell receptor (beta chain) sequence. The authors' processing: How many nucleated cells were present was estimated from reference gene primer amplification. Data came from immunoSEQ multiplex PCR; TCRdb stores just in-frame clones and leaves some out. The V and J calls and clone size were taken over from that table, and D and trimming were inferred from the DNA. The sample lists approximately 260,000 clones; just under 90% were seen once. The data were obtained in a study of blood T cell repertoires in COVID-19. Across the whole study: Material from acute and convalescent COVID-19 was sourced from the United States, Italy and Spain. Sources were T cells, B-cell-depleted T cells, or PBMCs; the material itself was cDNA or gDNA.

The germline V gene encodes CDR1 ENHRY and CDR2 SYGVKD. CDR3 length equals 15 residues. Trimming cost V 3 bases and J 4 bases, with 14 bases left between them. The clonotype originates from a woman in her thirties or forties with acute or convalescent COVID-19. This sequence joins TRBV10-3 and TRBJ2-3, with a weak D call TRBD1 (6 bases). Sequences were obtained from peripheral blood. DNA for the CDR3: TGTGCCATCAGTGATAACAGGGTGGGCGCAGATACGCAGTATTTT. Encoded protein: CAISDNRVGADTQYF.